Listed here are 7 T cell receptor beta chains from one sample, sequenced in a study of T-cell reconstitution after alpha-beta-depleted transplantation in children. A library of TCRbeta sequences, prepared with unique molecular identifiers, was generated. TCRdb reprocessed the PCR reads via MiXCR and lists one record per CDR3 protein. The sample lists about 91,000 distinct CDR3 sequences; roughly 8.8% were seen once. Sequenced material: PBMCs from the stem cell graft donor, taken from the stem cell graft. Receptor source: a human donor who donated a stem cell graft to a child with congenital amegakaryocytic thrombocytopenia.

The chain links TRBV19 to TRBJ2-3; the D is unclear. The CDR3 runs 12 residues. Trimming took 6 bases from V and 1 from J, leaving 5 bases between them. The germline gives CDR1 LNHDA, CDR2 SQIVND (reference sequence). The CDR3 region is CASSSGTDTQYF. CDR3 sequence (DNA): TGTGCCAGTAGCTCGGGCACAGATACGCAGTATTTT. The whole variable domain, remainder taken from reference TRBV19 and TRBJ2-3, is DGGITQSPKYLFRKEGQNVTLSCEQNLNHDAMYWYRQDPGQGLRLIYYSQIVNDFQKGDIAEGYSVSREKKESFPLTVTSAQKNPTAFYLCASSSGTDTQYFGPGTRLTVL.

This clonotype has a count of ten or more. One end of the junction does not line up with germline, which may come from a read error. The V call is TRBV10-3, the J call TRBJ1-2; D unresolved. Per the germline V gene, CDR1 is ENHRY and CDR2 is SYGVKD. The CDR3 is 11 amino acids. The CDR3 bases are TGTGCCATCCGTGATAACTATGGCTACACCTTC. This encodes CAIRDNYGYTF.

This clonotype was counted at least ten times. CDR3 DNA sequence: TGTGCCAGCAGCTCCCGATTAGTTACTGGACTCGGGAGCACCACTCATACGCAGTATTTT. Its translation is CASSSRLVTGLGSTTHTQYF. The chain joins TRBV21-1 to TRBJ2-3; the table gives TRBD2 as D, unverified against the DNA. TRBV21-1 is described as a pseudogene. This CDR3 region has 20 residues.

The sample holds many counts of this clonotype. V is TRBV12-3 or TRBV12-4 and J is TRBJ2-3, with D possibly being TRBD1 (6 bases). This CDR3 has 18 amino acids. Deletions cut 1 base from V and 2 bases from J, with 19 bases between. The CDR3 region has the DNA TGTGCCAGCAGTTTAGGGACAGTGCTTGGGCCCCCCACAGATACGCAGTATTTT. Its translation is CASSLGTVLGPPTDTQYF.

The chain joins TRBV10-1 to TRBJ2-5, with 8 bases identical to TRBD2. The CDR3 contains 16 residues. Trimming removed 2 bases from V and 1 base from J; junction bases left unmatched: 6. Germline V lookup: CDR1 WNHNN, CDR2 SYGVQD (reference sequence). CDR3 region: CASSEGSGTGQETQYF. The CDR3 region has the DNA TGCGCCAGCAGTGAGGGTAGCGGGACTGGCCAAGAGACCCAGTACTTC.

This clonotype was detected ten times or more. The chain combines TRBV28 with TRBJ1-3, with D hard to call. V dropped 5 bases and J dropped 7 bases, with 9 bases sitting between them. This CDR3 comprises 12 residues. Germline CDR1 reads MDHEN; CDR2 reads SYDVKM. CDR3 protein: CASSTTWNTIYF. For the CDR3, the DNA is TGTGCCAGCAGTACAACTTGGAACACCATATATTTT.

This clonotype was recorded many times. This rearrangement joins TRBV6-5 to TRBJ2-3; 8 bases line up with TRBD2. Trimming cost V 4 bases and J 3 bases; bases outside gene matches: 3. CDR3 size: 14 residues. From germline, CDR1 is MNHEY and CDR2 SVGAGI. The CDR3 protein is CASSSAGGTDTQYF. The CDR3 DNA follows: TGTGCCAGCAGTTCGGCGGGAGGAACAGATACGCAGTATTTT.